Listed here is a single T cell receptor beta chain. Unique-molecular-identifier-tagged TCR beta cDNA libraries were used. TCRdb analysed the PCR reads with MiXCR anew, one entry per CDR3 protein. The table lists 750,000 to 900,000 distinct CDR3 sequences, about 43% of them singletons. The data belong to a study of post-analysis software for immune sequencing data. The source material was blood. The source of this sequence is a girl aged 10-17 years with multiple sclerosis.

The CDR3 DNA reads TGTGCCAGCAGTCCCCGAGGACGTACCCAAGCTTTCTTT. Protein product: CASSPRGRTQAFF. This chain joins TRBV12-3 or TRBV12-4 and TRBJ1-1; D is undetermined. CDR3 length: 13 amino acids. Trimming cost V 5 bases and J 9 bases, with 16 bases left between them.